The present TCR beta chain was sequenced within a study of identical twins. TCRdb fed the 5' RACE reads into MiXCR, producing one record per CDR3 protein. The sample lists about 200,000 distinct CDR3 sequences; around 8.1% were seen once. For this clonotype: Its antigen is unidentified.

Study-level points and caveats: Part of the zero-insertion signal could reflect confounding by invariant MAIT and iNKT cells. Within beta out-of-frame sequences, the excess sharing observed between twins was weaker.

Healthy Caucasians were all of the donors. This sample was shared with a second study, whose subject was yellow fever vaccine responses in identical twins. That report adds: Reportedly, twins' vaccine T cell responses looked partly convergent and partly personalized.

Sequencing was carried out using memory (CD45RO+) T cells sorted from blood. The sequence was obtained from a young woman in good health.

The CDR3 loop reads CASKGGALASGELFF. CDR3 DNA: TGTGCCAGCAAAGGTGGGGCCTTAGCATCCGGGGAGCTGTTTTTT. This chain connects TRBV2 to TRBJ2-2; perhaps TRBD1 as D (5 bases). Germline V gene sequence: CDR1 SNHLY, CDR2 FYNNEI. V lost 7 bases and J lost 6, with 18 bases in between. This CDR3 is 15 amino acids long.